This T cell receptor beta chain was identified during a study of blood T cell repertoires in COVID-19. For the study at large: The United States, Italy and Spain were the sources of the acute and convalescent COVID-19 samples. PBMCs, B-cell-depleted T cells, or T cells were the source of the cDNA or gDNA that made up the material.

The length of the CDR3 is 13 residues. Germline CDR1 is SGHNT and CDR2 is YENEEA. Unmatched junction bases numbered 4, after V lost 5 bases and J lost 6 bases. In the original processing: It was from reference gene primer amplification that nucleated cell counts were estimated. TCRdb's copy holds only in-frame clones and misses some; the assay was immunoSEQ multiplex PCR. From that table come the V and J calls and clone size; the DNA was used to work out D and trimming. The table records fewer than 110,000 clones, around four fifths of them present only once. Sequenced: peripheral blood. This receptor was obtained from a man aged 70-80 years with acute or convalescent COVID-19. V is TRBV11-3 and J is TRBJ2-1, with 7 bases matching TRBD2. As DNA, the CDR3 is TGTGCCAGCAGCCTGGGAGGGATCAATGAGCAGTTCTTC. It encodes CASSLGGINEQFF.